This paragraph covers one TCR beta chain sequence. Original processing notes: The authors estimated nucleated cell counts from reference gene primer amplification. Generated by immunoSEQ multiplex PCR, the TCRdb table keeps only in-frame clones and is missing some. From that table come the V and J calls and clone size; the DNA was used to work out D and trimming. The repertoire includes about 300,000 clones, 65% to 90% of them detected once, and about 4.6% sits in the top ten. The sample is drawn from a study of blood T cell repertoires in COVID-19. In the study overall: PBMCs, B-cell-depleted T cells, or T cells were the source of the cDNA or gDNA that made up the material.

V was pared by 0 bases and J by 2 bases, with 12 bases between. Germline V lookup: CDR1 WNHNN, CDR2 SYGVQD (reference sequence). The CDR3 is 16 amino acids. Sequencing input: PBMCs or T cells enriched from blood (not recorded which). This TCR derives from a man aged 30 to 39 who had recovered from COVID-19. The rearrangement links TRBV10-1 to TRBJ2-3; perhaps TRBD2 as D (6 bases). The CDR3: CASSESGGEPTDTQYF. The CDR3 nucleotides read TGCGCCAGCAGTGAGTCCGGCGGGGAGCCCACAGATACGCAGTATTTT.